This record concerns one T cell receptor beta chain sequence. Its antigen remains unidentified. The time point is: week 5, during vaccination. Every single dose of the vaccine, 300 ug of mutant IDH1 20-mer peptide, came with topical imiquimod. These data come from a study of a mutant IDH1 vaccine in newly diagnosed glioma. From germline, CDR1 is SGHNT and CDR2 YYREEE (reference sequence). The CDR3 runs to 14 residues. The V and J ends lost 2 bases and 4 bases, in that order; junction bases with no gene match: 5. Here immunoSEQ multiplex PCR was the method, and the copy in TCRdb shows in-frame clones only, minus some. In the table there are around 52,000 clones, approximately 90% of which are singletons.

This receptor was obtained from a woman in her thirties or forties with glioma. This sample comprised PBMCs, obtained from a glioma patient whose treatment included an IDH1 peptide vaccine. The V call is TRBV5-4, the J call TRBJ2-5; 7 bases match TRBD2. CDR3 nucleotide sequence: TGTGCCAGCAGCTTCCGGGAGCGGGGAGAGACCCAGTACTTC. This encodes CASSFRERGETQYF.